A selection of T cell receptor beta chains follows, all from one sample in a study of cytomegalovirus exposure and HLA in healthy donors. Libraries were prepared by immunoSEQ multiplex PCR; TCRdb keeps only in-frame clonotypes and omits some of them. The table includes about 210,000 clones, about nine tenths detected once. Sequenced material: PBMCs. Source of these receptors: a boy aged 2 to 10 in good health and CMV-seronegative. Both conserved end residues are part of each CDR3. D genes are given only for firm matches. Rows give clone size only sometimes, using once, few, many, or a class for an expanded clone.

>TRBD2|TRBV6-5|-|TRBJ2-7
TGTGCCAGCAGTAATAGCGGGGGACGCTACGAGCAGTACTTC
CASSNSGGRYEQYF
>-|TRBV29-1|-|TRBJ2-7
TGCAGCGTGGCCGGGACAATCTACGAGCAGTACTTC
CSVAGTIYEQYF
>TRBD2|TRBV27|-|TRBJ2-7
TGTGCCAGCAGTCCGGGAGGGGCCTACGAGCAGTACTTC
CASSPGGAYEQYF
>TRBD1|TRBV7-2|-|TRBJ1-5
TGTGCCAGCAGCTACAGACAGGGACCAAGTCAGCCCCAGCATTTT
CASSYRQGPSQPQHF
>TRBD1|TRBV5-1|-|TRBJ2-1
TGCGCCAGCAGCTTACGGACAGGGGAGGCTGAGCAGTTCTTC
CASSLRTGEAEQFF
>-|TRBV9|-|TRBJ1-2
TGTGCCAGCAGCGTAGATCCCGAATTAAGCGGCTACACCTTC
CASSVDPELSGYTF
>TRBD2|TRBV19|-|TRBJ2-2
TGTGCCAGTAGTATAGGGGCCCTAGCGGGGTACACCGGGGAGCTGTTTTTT
CASSIGALAGYTGELFF
>-|TRBV28|-|TRBJ1-5
TGTGCCAGCAGTTCCCGGTTTCAGCCCCAGCATTTT
CASSSRFQPQHF
>TRBD2|TRBV19|-|TRBJ2-7
TGTGCCACGCAGCGGGGATACGAGCAGTACTTC
CATQRGYEQYF
>TRBD2|TRBV7-3|-|TRBJ2-1
TGTGCCAGCAGCTTATCGACTAGCGGGCGGAATGAGCAGTTCTTC
CASSLSTSGRNEQFF
>-|TRBV9|-|TRBJ1-2
TGTGCCAGCACCCTCACTCCGGGGGATAATAGCTACACCTTC
CASTLTPGDNSYTF
>-|TRBV5-1|-|TRBJ2-7
TGCGCCAGCAGCTTGGCGAACGGTGCCTACGAGCAGTACTTC
CASSLANGAYEQYF
>-|TRBV5-1|-|TRBJ2-1
TGCGCCAGCAGGGCCCCCGGAGACCGCTACAATGAGCAGTTCTTC
CASRAPGDRYNEQFF
>TRBD1|TRBV7-8|-|TRBJ1-1
TGTGCCAGCAGCGAATTCCAGGGGGCGATGGTTGAAGCTTTCTTT
CASSEFQGAMVEAFF
>TRBD1|TRBV5-3|few|TRBJ1-5
TGTGCCAGAAGCTGGACAGGAGACTATAGCAATCAGCCCCAGCATTTT
CARSWTGDYSNQPQHF
>TRBD1|TRBV27|-|TRBJ1-1
TGTGCCAGCAGCTCCAGGACAGGGGCGATGAACACTGAAGCTTTCTTT
CASSSRTGAMNTEAFF
>-|TRBV28|-|TRBJ1-6
TGTGCCAGCAGTTTCCAGGAAACCCTCCACTTT
CASSFQETLHF
>-|TRBV6-1|-|TRBJ2-7
TGTGCCAGCAGTGTAAACAGGGTACTAACCTACGAGCAGTACTTC
CASSVNRVLTYEQYF
>TRBD2|TRBV7-3|-|TRBJ2-1
TGTGCCAGCAGCTTAGGAATAGCGGGAGACAATGAGCAGTTCTTC
CASSLGIAGDNEQFF
>TRBD2|TRBV27|-|TRBJ2-7
TGTGCCAGCAGTTTACGACCGGAGCGGGGTGGGTCCTACGAGCAGTACTTC
CASSLRPERGGSYEQYF
>-|TRBV2|-|TRBJ2-5
TGTGCCAGCAGTGAAAGTCTAGGTTTCGGAGAGACCCAGTACTTC
CASSESLGFGETQYF
>-|TRBV10-3|-|TRBJ1-2
TGTGCCATCAGTGAGTCGGCAAGGGGGTCTAACTATGGCTACACCTTC
CAISESARGSNYGYTF
>-|TRBV28|-|TRBJ2-2
TGTGCCAGTCAACACGACACCGGGGAGCTGTTTTTT
CASQHDTGELFF
>TRBD2|TRBV6-5|-|TRBJ2-7
TGTGCCAGCAGTTACGGGGGGGTCTCCTACGAGCAGTACTTC
CASSYGGVSYEQYF
>-|TRBV27|-|TRBJ2-1
TGTGCCAGCAGCGACCCTAGGGGTGGTCAGTTCTTC
CASSDPRGGQFF
>-|TRBV6-1|few|TRBJ1-2
TGTGCCAGCAGTGAAATCCTAGGCGACAGGTTATATGGCTACACCTTC
CASSEILGDRLYGYTF
>TRBD2|TRBV6-6|-|TRBJ2-5
TGTGCCAGCAGTAGGACTAGCGGGAGATCGGGAGAGACCCAGTACTTC
CASSRTSGRSGETQYF
>-|TRBV28|-|TRBJ1-3
TGTGCCAGCAGTTTATTGTCGGGGCCCGGGGGAGCAAACACCATATATTTT
CASSLLSGPGGANTIYF